One sample yielded the 20 T cell receptor beta chains listed below, sequenced in a study of shared clonotypes between healthy human individuals. Sequenced by immunoSEQ multiplex PCR; TCRdb stores in-frame clones only, minus some. Here the sample spans about 2.3 million clones, roughly 93% being singletons. Sequencing was performed on naive CD4+ T cells from PBMCs. Stated subset: CD45RA+ positively selected. The receptor set was obtained from a man aged 18-30 years in good health. Some clones in this sample may be carry-over from other donors' samples.

V gene TRBV21-1 combines with J gene TRBJ2-3; the DNA was not used to check the table's D call, TRBD1. TRBV21-1 is given as a pseudogene. CDR3 length: 18 amino acids. The CDR3 DNA is TGTGCCAGCAGCAAAGAAAAGAAACCGGGACAGGACACAGATACGCAGTATTTT. Amino acid sequence: CASSKEKKPGQDTDTQYF.

The V and J genes are TRBV27 and TRBJ2-2, with D unresolved. Trimming removed 2 bases at V and 1 base at J, with 11 bases between. The CDR3 sequence is 16 residues long. Germline-derived CDR1 and CDR2 are MNHEY and SMNVEV (reference sequence). This CDR3 reads CASSLRSGQNTGELFF. The CDR3 DNA sequence: TGTGCCAGCAGTTTAAGGTCTGGGCAGAACACCGGGGAGCTGTTTTTT.

This chain uses TRBV5-6 with TRBJ2-7; D not resolved. The CDR3 is 15 amino acids. V gave up 4 bases and J gave up 6 bases, with 20 bases separating them. Per the germline V gene, CDR1 is SGHDT and CDR2 is YYEEEE. DNA of the CDR3: TGTGCCAGCAGCCATCCCAGCAGAAATCACCCCGAGCAGTACTTC. Protein sequence: CASSHPSRNHPEQYF.

The chain couples TRBV2 to TRBJ1-2; D unclear. V lost 11 bases to trimming and J lost 8 bases, with 12 bases between them. Looked up from germline, CDR1 is SNHLY and CDR2 is FYNNEI. The CDR3 loop spans 10 amino acids. This CDR3 reads CASWSLGYTF. The CDR3 DNA is TGTGCCTCCTGGTCGTTAGGCTACACCTTC.

The chain is built from TRBV28 and TRBJ2-7; a possible D gene is TRBD2 (6 bases). The CDR3 runs 15 residues. CDR1 is MDHEN and CDR2 is SYDVKM in the germline V gene. The V end lost 6 bases, the J end lost 2 bases, and 17 bases lay between the germline ends. CDR3 sequence reads: CASSLGDGRTYEQYF. DNA of the CDR3: TGTGCCAGCAGCCTGGGGGACGGGAGAACCTACGAGCAGTACTTC.

V usage is TRBV2 and J usage is TRBJ1-2; D uncertain. Trimming pared 4 bases from V and 2 bases from J, leaving 8 bases between. The CDR3 totals 13 residues. In germline, CDR1 is SNHLY, CDR2 FYNNEI. As DNA, the CDR3 is TGTGCCAGCAGTGGGTCAGGAAACTATGGCTACACCTTC. The encoded protein is CASSGSGNYGYTF.

This clone is a singleton in its sample. The CDR3, as DNA: TGTGCCAGCAGCCAGGGAGTGAACACAGATACGCAGTATTTT. Translated: CASSQGVNTDTQYF. V gene TRBV7-3 combines with J gene TRBJ2-3, with D perhaps being TRBD1 or TRBD2 (5 bases each). Trimming stripped 5 bases from V and 2 bases from J, with 11 bases between. Germline loops: CDR1 SGHTA, CDR2 FQGTGA. The CDR3 spans 14 residues.

V usage is TRBV6-1 and J usage is TRBJ2-7, with 12 nucleotides matching TRBD2. CDR1 and CDR2 (germline): MNHNS, SASEGT. The CDR3 loop spans 16 amino acids. The junction had 6 bases not matched to a gene; V was cut back by 2 bases and J by 4 bases. The CDR3 coding sequence is TGTGCCAGCAGTGAAACCGGACTAGCGGGGCAATACGAGCAGTACTTC. It specifies CASSETGLAGQYEQYF.

The V call is TRBV30, the J call TRBJ1-5; D is perhaps TRBD1 (6 bases). The CDR3 runs to 14 residues. CDR1 and CDR2 from the germline V gene are GTSNPN and SVGIG (reference sequence). Trimming shortened V by 3 bases and J by 5 bases, and 14 bases separated the two germline ends. CDR3 nucleotides: TGTGCCTGGAGGCGAAGGGGGTCGGATCAGCCCCAGCATTTT. Its translation is CAWRRRGSDQPQHF.

This chain connects TRBV15 to TRBJ2-1, with 13 positions matching TRBD2. With 3 bases clipped from V and 4 bases from J, the junction kept 9 bases outside the gene matches. Germline lookup yields CDR1 LNHNV and CDR2 YYDKDF (reference sequence). The CDR3 runs to 18 residues. CDR3: CATSRIPGLAGTYNEQFF. As DNA, the CDR3 is TGTGCCACCAGCAGGATACCGGGACTAGCGGGAACATACAATGAGCAGTTCTTC.

The chain combines TRBV5-4 with TRBJ1-2; D is unresolved. Trimming stripped 4 bases from V and 4 bases from J, with 17 bases between. The germline CDR1 and CDR2 sequences are SGHNT and YYREEE (reference sequence). The CDR3 has 15 residues. CDR3 nucleotide sequence: TGTGCCAGCAGCCCCGGGTCCTTGGGCCTCTATGGCTACACCTTC. It translates to CASSPGSLGLYGYTF.

The CDR3 protein is CASAGWVGTEAFF. The DNA of the CDR3 is TGTGCTAGTGCCGGGTGGGTCGGCACTGAAGCTTTCTTT. This sequence joins TRBV12-5 and TRBJ1-1; no firm D call. The V gene lost 7 bases and the J gene lost 4 bases, with 13 bases spanning the gap. CDR3 size: 13 residues. The germline V gene encodes CDR1 LGHNT and CDR2 FRNRAP.

This clone showed up just once. The chain joins TRBV7-9 to TRBJ2-7; TRBD2 matches at 7 bases. Germline V gene lookup returns CDR1 SEHNR and CDR2 FQNEAQ (reference sequence). The CDR3 has 16 residues. Unmatched junction bases numbered 11, after V lost 1 base and J lost 5 bases. The CDR3 DNA sequence: TGTGCCAGCAGCTTAGTGGTGACCTCGGGAGGAAACGAGCAGTACTTC. Amino acid sequence: CASSLVVTSGGNEQYF. Drawing the rest from reference TRBV7-9 and TRBJ2-7, the complete variable domain is DTGVSQNPRHKITKRGQNVTFRCDPISEHNRLYWYRQTLGQGPEFLTYFQNEAQLEKSRLLSDRFSAERPKGSFSTLEIQRTEQGDSAMYLCASSLVVTSGGNEQYFGPGTRLTVT.

The chain carries TRBV18 and TRBJ1-2, with D perhaps matching TRBD1 (6 bases). Trimming shortened V by 0 bases and J by 8 bases, and 16 bases separated the two germline ends. In germline, CDR1 is KGHSH, CDR2 LQKENI. This CDR3 comprises 15 residues. Here the CDR3 reads CASSPPTGRYGGYTF. CDR3 nucleotide sequence: TGTGCCAGCTCACCACCTACAGGGCGTTACGGCGGCTACACCTTC.

CDR3 in amino acids: CASSAQGNRADTQYF. CDR3 DNA sequence: TGTGCCAGCAGCGCGCAGGGGAATAGGGCAGATACGCAGTATTTT. This chain uses TRBV9 with TRBJ2-3; perhaps TRBD1 as D (6 bases). The V end lost 3 bases, the J end lost 4 bases, and 15 bases lay between the germline ends. The CDR3 has 15 residues. The V gene's germline CDR1 is SGDLS and CDR2 YYNGEE.

This sequence joins TRBV7-2 and TRBJ2-7; a possible D gene is TRBD2 (6 bases). The V end lost 4 bases, the J end lost 0 bases, and 7 bases lay between the germline ends. Germline loops: CDR1 SGHTA, CDR2 FQGNSA. The CDR3 sequence is 13 residues long. The CDR3 here is CASSSGLSYEQYF. The CDR3 DNA sequence: TGTGCCAGCAGCTCGGGACTCTCCTACGAGCAGTACTTC.

This clone was detected once. The chain couples TRBV29-1 to TRBJ1-1; D not certain. The V gene lost 2 bases and the J gene lost 4 bases, with 11 bases spanning the gap. This CDR3 comprises 13 residues. Germline lookup yields CDR1 SQVTM and CDR2 ANQGSEA. CDR3 residues: CSVEPPAGTEAFF. In DNA form, the CDR3 reads TGCAGCGTTGAACCTCCGGCTGGCACTGAAGCTTTCTTT.

This chain uses TRBV7-2 with TRBJ2-7; D ambiguous. The CDR3 extends over 13 amino acids. Per the germline V gene, CDR1 is SGHTA and CDR2 is FQGNSA. The V and J ends lost 0 bases and 3 bases respectively, with 6 bases between them. The CDR3, as DNA: TGTGCCAGCAGCTTAGCGTCCCTCTACGAGCAGTACTTC. Its translation: CASSLASLYEQYF.

The CDR3 DNA sequence: TGTGCCAGCAGTGAAGTTCCGGGGGTGGGTGGCTACACCTTC. It specifies CASSEVPGVGGYTF. The V gene is TRBV6-1, the J gene TRBJ1-2; TRBD1 is a possible D gene (5 bases). Per germline, CDR1 MNHNS and CDR2 SASEGT. CDR3 length: 14 amino acids. The V gene lost 1 base and the J gene lost 7 bases, with 13 bases spanning the gap.

The rearrangement links TRBV12-5 to TRBJ2-2, with 11 bases lining up with TRBD1. The CDR3 loop spans 15 amino acids. V gave up 5 bases and J gave up 6 bases; unmatched junction bases: 5. CDR1 and CDR2 (germline): LGHNT, FRNRAP. The CDR3 spells CASGPGTGGAGELFF. As DNA, the CDR3 is TGTGCTAGTGGTCCTGGGACAGGGGGAGCCGGGGAGCTGTTTTTT.